This is a list of T cell receptor beta chains from one sample in a study of T cell changes during pregnancy in multiple sclerosis. Sequencing used immunoSEQ multiplex PCR; TCRdb keeps in-frame clones, though not all of them. Counted here are some 85,000 clones, roughly 93% occurring once; the ten biggest clones make up around 0.75%. Sequenced here: peripheral blood, sampled in the second trimester of pregnancy. The receptors shown here come from a female donor in good health, enrolled as a control in a pregnancy study. The CDR3 runs from the conserved cysteine through the conserved F or W. D genes are given only for firm matches. Clone size, where shown, is once, few, many, or a class for clones that have expanded.

CDR3 length	V gene	clone size	D gene	J gene	CDR3 DNA	CDR3 protein
16	TRBV27	-	-	TRBJ2-7	TGTGCCAGCAGTTCCAAGCAGGGGCGCTTCTCCTACGAGCAGTACTTC	CASSSKQGRFSYEQYF
16	TRBV7-2	-	TRBD2	TRBJ2-5	TGTGCCAGCAGCCCCCTTAGGCTAGCGGGAGGGGAGACCCAGTACTTC	CASSPLRLAGGETQYF
16	TRBV6-5	-	-	TRBJ1-6	TGTGCCAGCAGTTACTCAATCGGGATTTCCGATTCACCCCTCCACTTT	CASSYSIGISDSPLHF
15	TRBV7-2	-	-	TRBJ1-5	TGTGCCAGCAGCTTAGATGACAGTCTAGGGCAGCCCCAGCATTTT	CASSLDDSLGQPQHF
14	TRBV5-1	-	-	TRBJ1-4	TGCGCCAGCAGCTTGGAGGGGAGGTCCGAAAAACTGTTTTTT	CASSLEGRSEKLFF
13	TRBV5-1	-	-	TRBJ1-1	TGCGCCAGCAGCTTGCAAGAGGGTACTGAAGCTTTCTTT	CASSLQEGTEAFF
12	TRBV11-3	-	-	TRBJ1-2	TGTGCCAGCAGCTTAGGCAGGGAGGACTACACCTTC	CASSLGREDYTF
15	TRBV7-2	-	TRBD1	TRBJ2-1	TGTGCCAGCAGCTTAGCGGGACAGGGTTTCCATGAGCAGTTCTTC	CASSLAGQGFHEQFF
16	TRBV5-6	-	TRBD1	TRBJ1-4	TGTGCCAGCAGCCTTAATACAGGGGAAGACTTTGAAAAACTGTTTTTT	CASSLNTGEDFEKLFF
15	TRBV5-4	-	-	TRBJ1-1	TGTGCCAGCAGCTTGCAGGGGAGCATGAACACTGAAGCTTTCTTT	CASSLQGSMNTEAFF
15	TRBV5-1	-	-	TRBJ2-1	TGCGCCAGCAGCTTCCGACGGGAATTGAGCGATGAGCAGTTCTTC	CASSFRRELSDEQFF
15	TRBV27	-	-	TRBJ1-4	TGTGCCAGCAGTCTGGAGGTCGGAGTGAATGAAAAACTGTTTTTT	CASSLEVGVNEKLFF
12	TRBV30	-	TRBD2	TRBJ2-7	TGTGCCTGGACTAGCGGGGGTTACGAGCAGTACTTC	CAWTSGGYEQYF
16	TRBV4-3	-	-	TRBJ2-7	TGCGCCAGCAGCCAAGATCTTCCCCCCTCTCCGGGCGAGCAGTACTTC	CASSQDLPPSPGEQYF
15	TRBV6-5	-	TRBD2	TRBJ2-7	TGTGCCAGCAGTTACTCGACTAGCGGGGTTTACGAGCAGTACTTC	CASSYSTSGVYEQYF
14	TRBV18	-	-	TRBJ2-7	TGTGCCAGCTCACCACCCCCAGGTGTCTACGAGCAGTACTTC	CASSPPPGVYEQYF
15	TRBV7-9	few	-	TRBJ1-2	TGTGCCAGCAGCTTAGAAATTCCTCTTATTTATGGCTACACCTTC	CASSLEIPLIYGYTF
14	TRBV6-5	once	TRBD1	TRBJ1-2	TGTGCCAGCAGCCCCACAGGGGGCGCTCGGGGCTACACCTTC	CASSPTGGARGYTF
13	TRBV5-6	-	TRBD1	TRBJ1-2	TGTGCCAGCACCCCAGGGGGTGGGAATGGCTACACCTTC	CASTPGGGNGYTF
16	TRBV4-3	-	-	TRBJ1-2	TGCGCCAGCAGCCAGGACAGCCCCGGGGTTAACTATGGCTACACCTTC	CASSQDSPGVNYGYTF
14	TRBV29-1	-	-	TRBJ1-2	TGCAGCGTTGGCCAGGTAGAGGGGGACTATGGCTACACCTTC	CSVGQVEGDYGYTF
16	TRBV19	-	TRBD1	TRBJ1-1	TGTGCCAGTAGTATAGGTGGGACAGTAATGAACACTGAAGCTTTCTTT	CASSIGGTVMNTEAFF
14	TRBV5-1	-	TRBD1	TRBJ1-6	TGCGCCAGCAGCTCCCAGGGGGCAGGTTCACCCCTCCACTTT	CASSSQGAGSPLHF
17	TRBV21-1	-	-	TRBJ2-7	TGTGCCAGCAGCAAACCCTTACCCTTAGCCCCATCCTACGAGCAGTACTTC	CASSKPLPLAPSYEQYF